This TCR beta chain is from a study of CD8 T cells in Susac syndrome. CDR1 and CDR2 from the germline V gene are LGHDT and YNNKEL (reference sequence). The CDR3 runs 16 residues. The V and J ends lost 0 bases and 5 bases, in that order; junction bases with no gene match: 8. With random hexamers, 0.5 to 1 ug RNA was reverse transcribed. Coverage of TCR beta CDR3 amplification by immunoSEQ multiplex PCR extended to 54 Vbeta and 13 Jbeta. TCRdb re-derived calls from the immunoSEQ multiplex PCR reads in MiXCR, one entry per CDR3 protein. The sample records 250,000 to 300,000 distinct CDR3 sequences, over 75% being singletons. On this clonotype itself: The antigen is not known.

Purification of the CD8+ and CD4+ T cells relied on negative isolation, and TEMRA cells underwent FACS enrichment. General study results and limits: The study acknowledged a relatively small number of individuals in its TCR sequencing and HLA analysis.

The specimen sequenced was CD8+ T cells from PBMCs. The TCR was taken from a human donor with multiple sclerosis. The gene calls are TRBV3-1 and TRBJ2-5; 8 nucleotides align to TRBD2. This CDR3 is CASSQDSLPGGETQYF. DNA of the CDR3: TGTGCCAGCAGCCAAGACAGCCTGCCGGGAGGGGAGACCCAGTACTTC.